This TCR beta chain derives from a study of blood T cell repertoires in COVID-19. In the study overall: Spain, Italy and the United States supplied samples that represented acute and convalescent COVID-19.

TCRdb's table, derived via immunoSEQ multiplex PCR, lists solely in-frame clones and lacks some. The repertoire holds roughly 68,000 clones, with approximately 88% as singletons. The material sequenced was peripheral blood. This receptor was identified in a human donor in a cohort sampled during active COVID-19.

Here the CDR3 reads CASSEAPDRAHEQFF. The CDR3 DNA reads as TGTGCCAGCAGTGAAGCCCCTGACAGGGCCCATGAGCAGTTCTTC. The V and J genes are TRBV2 and TRBJ2-1; the match to TRBD1 covers 7 bases. The CDR3 extends over 15 amino acids. Germline assignment: CDR1 SNHLY and CDR2 FYNNEI. The ends lost 0 bases at V and 8 bases at J; junction bases unmatched: 7.